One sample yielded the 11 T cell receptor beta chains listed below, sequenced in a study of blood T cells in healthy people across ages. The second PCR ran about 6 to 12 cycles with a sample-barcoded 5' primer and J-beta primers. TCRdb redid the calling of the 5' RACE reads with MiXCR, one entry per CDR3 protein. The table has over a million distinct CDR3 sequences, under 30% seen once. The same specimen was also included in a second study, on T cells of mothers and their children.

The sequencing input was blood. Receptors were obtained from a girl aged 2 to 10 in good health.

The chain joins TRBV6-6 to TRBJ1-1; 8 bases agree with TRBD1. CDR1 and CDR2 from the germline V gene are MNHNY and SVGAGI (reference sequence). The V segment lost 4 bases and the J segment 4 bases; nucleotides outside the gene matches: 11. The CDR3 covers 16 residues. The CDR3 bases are TGTGCCAGCAGTTTCTGCTTCGGACAGGGTTGCACTGAAGCTTTCTTT. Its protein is CASSFCFGQGCTEAFF.

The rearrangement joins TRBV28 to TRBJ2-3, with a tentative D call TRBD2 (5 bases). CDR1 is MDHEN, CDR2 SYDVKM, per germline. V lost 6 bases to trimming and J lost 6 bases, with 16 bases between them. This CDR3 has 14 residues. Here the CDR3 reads CASSTLNPGDTQYF. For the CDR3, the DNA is TGTGCCAGCAGCACCCTAAACCCGGGGGATACGCAGTATTTT.

As DNA, the CDR3 is TGCGCCAGCAGCTTGGTCGGCTCGGCCTACGAGCAGTACTTC. Amino acid sequence: CASSLVGSAYEQYF. J is TRBJ2-7 and V is TRBV5-1; D is unclear. Germline lookup yields CDR1 SGHRS and CDR2 YFSETQ. The CDR3 runs to 14 residues. Trimming pared 0 bases from V and 2 bases from J, leaving 9 bases between.

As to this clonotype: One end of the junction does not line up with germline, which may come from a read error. CDR3 protein: CASSLARDRDEKLFF. The CDR3 nucleotides read TGTGCCAGCAGCTTAGCACGGGACAGGGACGAAAAACTGTTTTTT. The chain carries TRBV12-3 or TRBV12-4 and TRBJ1-4; 9 positions match TRBD1. The CDR3 spans 15 residues.

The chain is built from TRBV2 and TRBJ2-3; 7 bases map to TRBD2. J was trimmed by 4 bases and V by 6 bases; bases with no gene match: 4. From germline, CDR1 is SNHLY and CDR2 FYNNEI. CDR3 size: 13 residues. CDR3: CASRGGLADTQYF. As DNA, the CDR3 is TGTGCCAGCAGGGGAGGGCTGGCAGATACGCAGTATTTT.

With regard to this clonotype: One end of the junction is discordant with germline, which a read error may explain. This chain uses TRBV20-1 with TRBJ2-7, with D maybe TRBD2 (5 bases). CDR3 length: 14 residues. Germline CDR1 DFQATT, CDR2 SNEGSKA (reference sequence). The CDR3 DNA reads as TGCAGTGCTAGAGATACGGGATATGCCTACGAGCAGTGCTTC. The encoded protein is CSARDTGYAYEQCF.

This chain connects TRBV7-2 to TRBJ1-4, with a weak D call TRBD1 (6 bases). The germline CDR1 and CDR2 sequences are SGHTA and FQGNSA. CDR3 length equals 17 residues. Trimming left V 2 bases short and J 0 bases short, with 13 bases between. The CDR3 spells CASSLSRGFATNEKLFF. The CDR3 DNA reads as TGTGCCAGCAGCTTATCAAGGGGGTTTGCAACTAATGAAAAACTGTTTTTT.

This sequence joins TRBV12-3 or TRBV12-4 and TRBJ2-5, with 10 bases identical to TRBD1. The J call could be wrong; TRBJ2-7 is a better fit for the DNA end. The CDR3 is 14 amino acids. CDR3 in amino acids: CASKAGQGSYEQYF. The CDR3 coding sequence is TGTGCCAGCAAGGCGGGACAGGGGAGCTACGAGCAGTACTTC.

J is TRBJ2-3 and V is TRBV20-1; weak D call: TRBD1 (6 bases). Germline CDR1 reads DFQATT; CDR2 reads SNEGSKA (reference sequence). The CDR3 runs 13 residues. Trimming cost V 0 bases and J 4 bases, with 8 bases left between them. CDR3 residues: CSARDTGPDTQYF. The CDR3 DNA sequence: TGCAGTGCTAGAGATACAGGGCCAGATACGCAGTATTTT.

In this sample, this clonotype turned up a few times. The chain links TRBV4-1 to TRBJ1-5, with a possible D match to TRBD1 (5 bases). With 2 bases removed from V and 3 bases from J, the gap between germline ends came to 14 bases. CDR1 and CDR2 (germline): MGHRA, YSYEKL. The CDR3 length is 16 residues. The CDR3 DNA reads TGCGCCAGCAGCCAAAGCGGGGCCCTGGACAATCAGCCCCAGCATTTT. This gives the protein CASSQSGALDNQPQHF.

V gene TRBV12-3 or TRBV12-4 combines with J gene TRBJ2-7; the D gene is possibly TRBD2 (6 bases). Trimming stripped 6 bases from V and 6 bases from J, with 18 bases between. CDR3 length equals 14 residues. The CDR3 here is CASSPSRGYTEQYF. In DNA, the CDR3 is TGTGCCAGCAGCCCCTCCCGGGGGTACACCGAGCAGTACTTC.